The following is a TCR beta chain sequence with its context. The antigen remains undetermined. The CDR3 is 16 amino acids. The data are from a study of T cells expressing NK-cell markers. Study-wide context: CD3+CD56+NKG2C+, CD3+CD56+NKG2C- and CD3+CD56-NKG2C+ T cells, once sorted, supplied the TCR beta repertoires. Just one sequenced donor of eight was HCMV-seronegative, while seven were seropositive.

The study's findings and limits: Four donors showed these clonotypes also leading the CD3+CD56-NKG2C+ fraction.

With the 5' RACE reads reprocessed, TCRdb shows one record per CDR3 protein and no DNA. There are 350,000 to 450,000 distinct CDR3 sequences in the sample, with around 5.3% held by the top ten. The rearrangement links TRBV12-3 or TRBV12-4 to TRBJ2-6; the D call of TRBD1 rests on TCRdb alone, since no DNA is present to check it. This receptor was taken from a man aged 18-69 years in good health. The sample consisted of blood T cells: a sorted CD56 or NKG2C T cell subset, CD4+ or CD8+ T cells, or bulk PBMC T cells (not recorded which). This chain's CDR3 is CASSKTGTGKANVLTF.